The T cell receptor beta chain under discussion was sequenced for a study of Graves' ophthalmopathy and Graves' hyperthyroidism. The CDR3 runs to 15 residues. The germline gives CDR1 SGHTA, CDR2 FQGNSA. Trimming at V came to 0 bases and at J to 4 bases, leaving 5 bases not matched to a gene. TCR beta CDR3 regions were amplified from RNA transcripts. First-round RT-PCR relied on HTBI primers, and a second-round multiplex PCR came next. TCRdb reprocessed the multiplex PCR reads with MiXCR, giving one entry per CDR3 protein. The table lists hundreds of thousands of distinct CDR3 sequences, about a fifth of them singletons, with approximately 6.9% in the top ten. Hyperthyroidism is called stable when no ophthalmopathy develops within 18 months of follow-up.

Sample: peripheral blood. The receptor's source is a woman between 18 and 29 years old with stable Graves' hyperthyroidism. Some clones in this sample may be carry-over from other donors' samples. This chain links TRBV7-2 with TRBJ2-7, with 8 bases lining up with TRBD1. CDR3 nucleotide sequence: TGTGCCAGCAGCTTAGCGGCAGGGGGCATGTACGAGCAGTACTTC. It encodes CASSLAAGGMYEQYF.